The 28 T cell receptor beta chains below all came from one sample that was sequenced in a study of T cell responses to AZD1222 COVID-19 vaccine. The table came from immunoSEQ multiplex PCR; TCRdb's copy has only in-frame clones and leaves some out. The table shows about 150,000 clones, with around 90% occurring only once. The sequencing here drew on peripheral blood, taken on day 0 of AZD1222 vaccination. Receptors originate from an adult in good health.

V is TRBV19 and J is TRBJ1-2, with a weak D call TRBD1 (5 bases). Germline V gene data show CDR1 as LNHDA and CDR2 as SQIVND (reference sequence). This CDR3 spans 10 amino acids. Trimming removed 8 bases at V and 7 bases at J, with 8 bases between. Here the CDR3 reads CASGAGGYTF. The CDR3 DNA sequence: TGTGCCAGTGGGGCGGGTGGCTACACCTTC.

This clone has just one count. The genes are TRBV9 and TRBJ2-7; 15 positions agree with TRBD2. This CDR3 has 16 amino acids. Germline-derived CDR1 and CDR2 are SGDLS and YYNGEE. Unmatched junction bases numbered 7, after V lost 3 bases and J lost 6 bases. The CDR3: CASSAEGLAGGPEQYF. DNA of the CDR3: TGTGCCAGCAGCGCCGAGGGACTAGCGGGAGGACCCGAGCAGTACTTC.

The chain is built from TRBV6-5 and TRBJ2-7; either TRBD1 or TRBD2 may fit D (5 bases each). Germline CDR1 and CDR2: MNHEY and SVGAGI. The CDR3 has 15 amino acids. The germline V and J ends were trimmed by 5 bases and 2 bases, with 16 bases remaining between them. The chain's CDR3 is CASSPRRGRPYEQYF. In DNA form, the CDR3 reads TGTGCCAGCAGTCCTCGAAGGGGACGGCCCTACGAGCAGTACTTC.

The chain links TRBV5-4 to TRBJ1-2; a weak D match, TRBD1 (6 bases). The CDR3 extends over 14 amino acids. V was cut by 4 bases and J by 8 bases, with 18 bases left in between. Germline values: CDR1 SGHNT, CDR2 YYREEE (reference sequence). The CDR3 sequence: CASSPVGAGSGYTF. The CDR3, as DNA: TGTGCCAGCAGCCCCGTGGGGGCAGGGAGCGGCTACACCTTC. Filled out from reference TRBV5-4 and TRBJ1-2, the complete variable domain reads ETGVTQSPTHLIKTRGQQVTLRCSSQSGHNTVSWYQQALGQGPQFIFQYYREEENGRGNFPPRFSGLQFPNYSSELNVNALELDDSALYLCASSPVGAGSGYTFGSGTRLTVV.

The rearrangement joins TRBV6-2 or TRBV6-3 to TRBJ2-1, with 11 bases fitting TRBD2. CDR1 is MNHEY and CDR2 is SVGEGT in the germline V gene. This CDR3 has 16 residues. The V segment lost 6 bases and the J segment 2 bases; nucleotides outside the gene matches: 6. CDR3 sequence reads: CASSRSGRDPYNEQFF. DNA for the CDR3: TGTGCCAGCAGCCGTAGCGGGAGGGATCCCTACAATGAGCAGTTCTTC.

V is TRBV4-3 and J is TRBJ2-6; the D gene is possibly TRBD1 (5 bases). The V and J ends lost 0 bases and 0 bases respectively, with 12 bases between them. The CDR3 covers 18 residues. Per germline, CDR1 LGHNA and CDR2 YSLEER. CDR3 protein: CASSQDPDRDSGANVLTF. CDR3 in DNA: TGCGCCAGCAGCCAAGACCCCGACAGAGACTCTGGGGCCAACGTCCTGACTTTC.

The chain recombines TRBV6-5 with TRBJ1-6; D gene unclear. The germline V gene encodes CDR1 MNHEY and CDR2 SVGAGI. The CDR3 runs to 14 residues. The V gene lost 8 bases and the J gene lost 0 bases, with 8 bases spanning the gap. The CDR3 is CASRRDSYNSPLHF. CDR3 bases: TGTGCCAGCCGACGTGACTCCTATAATTCACCCCTCCACTTT.

J is TRBJ1-2 and V is TRBV6-5; D may be TRBD1 (6 bases). Germline CDR1 and CDR2: MNHEY and SVGAGI. CDR3 size: 11 residues. Trimming removed 3 bases from V and 13 bases from J, with 12 bases in between. CDR3 coding DNA: TGTGCCAGCAGTTATGCAGGGGCATTCACCTTC. It is translated as CASSYAGAFTF.

The CDR3 nucleotides are TGTGCCATCAGTGAGTCGGCCGAACTGTTTTTT. It yields the protein CAISESAELFF. The V call is TRBV10-3, the J call TRBJ1-4; D unresolved. Trimming stripped 0 bases from V and 12 bases from J, with 5 bases between. Per germline, CDR1 ENHRY and CDR2 SYGVKD. This CDR3 comprises 11 residues.

The rearrangement links TRBV18 to TRBJ1-5, with 9 nucleotides matching TRBD1. The trim removed 3 bases at V and 0 bases at J, leaving 3 bases unmatched. Germline assignment: CDR1 KGHSH and CDR2 LQKENI. CDR3 length: 16 amino acids. Here the CDR3 DNA reads TGTGCCAGCTCACCCCGGACAGGGGATAGCAATCAGCCCCAGCATTTT. Its translation is CASSPRTGDSNQPQHF.

The count of this clone is one. V is TRBV25-1 and J is TRBJ1-5, with a possible D match to TRBD1 (5 bases). The V and J ends lost 6 bases and 4 bases respectively, with 13 bases between them. Germline lookup yields CDR1 MGHDK and CDR2 SYGVNS. The CDR3 contains 14 residues. The CDR3 spells CASRGLGGNQPQHF. Here the CDR3 DNA reads TGTGCCAGCAGGGGACTCGGGGGGAATCAGCCCCAGCATTTT.

The V and J genes are TRBV10-3 and TRBJ2-3, with unresolved D. The germline CDR1 and CDR2 sequences are ENHRY and SYGVKD. CDR3 length: 17 amino acids. Trimming took off 7 bases at V and 6 bases at J, with 26 bases between the two ends. CDR3 DNA sequence: TGTGCCATCAAGGGCCTGACCGGGTTCGGCCAGGCGGATACGCAGTATTTT. Amino acid sequence: CAIKGLTGFGQADTQYF.

This chain uses TRBV6-1 with TRBJ1-2; TRBD1 matches 7 bases. The CDR3 runs to 15 residues. With 0 bases clipped from V and 6 bases from J, the junction kept 7 bases outside the gene matches. CDR1 MNHNS and CDR2 SASEGT come from the germline V gene. CDR3: CASSEASTGSDGYTF. Here the CDR3 DNA reads TGTGCCAGCAGTGAAGCCTCGACAGGGAGTGATGGCTACACCTTC.

This clone came up once. This chain joins TRBV10-1 and TRBJ2-5, with D perhaps matching TRBD1 or TRBD2 (5 bases each). This CDR3 region has 14 residues. Germline values: CDR1 WNHNN, CDR2 SYGVQD (reference sequence). The V and J ends lost 6 bases and 5 bases respectively, with 16 bases between them. The CDR3 reads CASSRNSEGETQYF. The DNA of the CDR3 is TGCGCCAGCAGCCGTAACTCCGAGGGGGAGACCCAGTACTTC.

This chain joins TRBV13 and TRBJ2-2, with a weak D call TRBD1 (6 bases). Germline loops: CDR1 PRHDT, CDR2 FYEKMQ (reference sequence). The CDR3 sequence is 14 residues long. V gave up 6 bases and J gave up 6 bases, with 14 bases separating them. CDR3 loop: CASSHTGSAGELFF. As DNA, the CDR3 is TGTGCCAGCAGTCACACAGGGTCGGCCGGGGAGCTGTTTTTT.

The chain combines TRBV4-3 with TRBJ1-1; tentatively, D is TRBD1 (5 bases). V dropped 2 bases and J dropped 1 base, with 5 bases sitting between them. The CDR3 is 13 amino acids. The germline V gene has CDR1 LGHNA and CDR2 YSLEER. CDR3 residues: CASSQTGNTEAFF. The CDR3, as DNA: TGCGCCAGCAGCCAAACAGGGAACACTGAAGCTTTCTTT.

The J gene is TRBJ1-1, the V gene TRBV9; D possibly corresponds to TRBD1 (5 bases). V gave up 3 bases and J gave up 6 bases, with 12 bases separating them. Germline V gene data show CDR1 as SGDLS and CDR2 as YYNGEE. The CDR3 has 13 amino acids. CDR3 DNA: TGTGCCAGCAGCGGAGGGGACCGCCCTGAAGCTTTCTTT. It specifies CASSGGDRPEAFF.

The rearrangement links TRBV10-1 to TRBJ2-1; 10 nucleotides match TRBD2. Germline CDR1 WNHNN, CDR2 SYGVQD (reference sequence). V shed 3 bases, J shed 5 bases, and the junction held 7 bases outside the gene matches. This CDR3 has 16 amino acids. The CDR3 region has the DNA TGCGCCAGCAGTGACGGCGGACTAGCGGCAAACAATGAGCAGTTCTTC. It specifies CASSDGGLAANNEQFF.

V usage is TRBV19 and J usage is TRBJ2-7; D is tentatively TRBD1 or TRBD2 (5 bases each). CDR1 and CDR2 from the germline V gene are LNHDA and SQIVND (reference sequence). V lost 4 bases and J 0 bases, leaving 7 bases between the germline ends. The CDR3 extends over 13 amino acids. CDR3 amino acids: CASSRDVSYEQYF. In DNA form, the CDR3 reads TGTGCCAGTAGTAGGGACGTCTCCTACGAGCAGTACTTC.

V usage is TRBV30 and J usage is TRBJ2-7; no definite D call. Trimming removed 4 bases at V and 2 bases at J, with 9 bases between. This CDR3 has 12 residues. CDR1 is GTSNPN, CDR2 SVGIG, per germline (reference sequence). In DNA form, the CDR3 reads TGTGCCTGGACCCCCGACACCTACGAGCAGTACTTC. Its translation: CAWTPDTYEQYF. The full variable domain, with the rest looked up from reference TRBV30 and TRBJ2-7, is SQTIHQWPATLVQPVGSPLSLECTVEGTSNPNLYWYRQAAGRGLQLLFYSVGIGQISSEVPQNLSASRPQDRQFILSSKKLLLSDSGFYLCAWTPDTYEQYFGPGTRLTVT.

V usage is TRBV28 and J usage is TRBJ1-5; 7 bases fit TRBD1. V shed 5 bases and J 9 bases; nucleotides not matched to a gene: 10. CDR1 is MDHEN, CDR2 SYDVKM, per germline. The CDR3 is 14 residues long. In DNA form, the CDR3 reads TGTGCCAGCAGTCGGGACAGATCTTCGTCGCCCCAGCATTTT. Translated: CASSRDRSSSPQHF.

The gene calls are TRBV30 and TRBJ1-2; TRBD1 matches at 8 bases. This CDR3 has 14 amino acids. The V gene end was trimmed by 5 bases and the J gene end by 2 bases; junction bases not matched to a gene: 7. Germline V gene sequence: CDR1 GTSNPN, CDR2 SVGIG (reference sequence). CDR3 amino acids: CAWAPDRENYGYTF. Written as DNA, the CDR3 is TGTGCCTGGGCCCCGGACAGGGAGAACTATGGCTACACCTTC.

In its sample, this clone was seen once. This chain uses TRBV5-1 with TRBJ2-5, with 11 bases that match TRBD2. Germline CDR1 reads SGHRS; CDR2 reads YFSETQ. The CDR3 is 15 residues long. V shed 7 bases and J 4 bases; nucleotides not matched to a gene: 9. CDR3 residues: CASHTTSGVPETQYF. CDR3 nucleotide sequence: TGCGCCAGCCATACGACTAGCGGGGTCCCAGAGACCCAGTACTTC.

V is TRBV6-4 and J is TRBJ2-2, with 9 bases aligning to TRBD2. V shed 10 bases and J 3 bases; nucleotides not matched to a gene: 12. CDR3 length equals 16 residues. CDR1 and CDR2 from the germline V gene are MRHNA and SNTAGT. The CDR3 is CATPTSGGSDTGELFF. CDR3 bases: TGTGCCACCCCGACTAGCGGCGGGTCTGACACCGGGGAGCTGTTTTTT.

This rearrangement joins TRBV5-1 to TRBJ2-1; 13 nucleotides align to TRBD2. V gave up 3 bases and J gave up 5 bases; unmatched junction bases: 5. Germline V gene data show CDR1 as SGHRS and CDR2 as YFSETQ. The CDR3 consists of 16 residues. The DNA of the CDR3 is TGCGCCAGCAGCTCCCGACTAGCGGGAGGCGACAATGAGCAGTTCTTC. This codes for CASSSRLAGGDNEQFF.

This chain joins TRBV28 and TRBJ2-5; D may correspond to TRBD1 or TRBD2 (5 bases each). There are 12 residues in the CDR3. The V gene lost 7 bases and the J gene lost 6 bases, with 12 bases spanning the gap. Germline CDR1 MDHEN, CDR2 SYDVKM. The CDR3, as DNA: TGTGCCAGCATGGGGGTTGTAAAGACCCAGTACTTC. As protein: CASMGVVKTQYF.

Only one count was recorded for this clone. CDR3 DNA sequence: TGCGCCAGCAGCCAAGATACCCAGCTTAATTCACCCCTCCACTTT. The encoded protein is CASSQDTQLNSPLHF. This chain joins TRBV4-3 and TRBJ1-6; D remains ambiguous. The CDR3 runs 15 residues. CDR1 is LGHNA and CDR2 is YSLEER in the germline V gene. V was cut by 0 bases and J by 6 bases, with 9 bases left in between.

Notes on this clone: One end of the junction does not line up with germline, which may come from a read error. The chain combines TRBV19 with TRBJ2-5, with a possible D match to TRBD2 (5 bases). This CDR3 contains 13 residues. Germline CDR1 and CDR2: LNHDA and SQIVND (reference sequence). CDR3 amino acids: CASSIAKGGYGNF. In nucleotides, the CDR3 is TGTGCCAGTAGTATAGCCAAAGGAGGTTATGGGAACTTC.